The 32 T cell receptor beta chains below were found in one sample sequenced in a study of shared clonotypes between healthy human individuals. Only in-frame clones appear in the TCRdb table, and some are missing; sequencing was by immunoSEQ multiplex PCR. Counted here are about 510,000 clones, 79% occurring once; the ten biggest clones make up roughly 13%. What was sequenced was PBMCs. These receptors were taken from a middle-aged woman in good health. Some clones in this sample may be carry-over from other donors' samples.

The rearrangement joins TRBV11-2 to TRBJ2-7; D possibly corresponds to TRBD2 (5 bases). There are 12 residues in the CDR3. Per germline, CDR1 SGHAT and CDR2 FQNNGV. V lost 6 bases, J lost 5 bases, and 11 bases lay in between. CDR3 region: CASRRPGDEQYF. CDR3 nucleotide sequence: TGTGCCAGCAGACGCCCCGGGGACGAGCAGTACTTC.

The chain combines TRBV2 with TRBJ2-5; 14 bases agree with TRBD2. With V trimmed by 5 bases and J by 1 base, 9 bases remained unmatched. The CDR3 has 18 residues. CDR1 and CDR2 (germline): SNHLY, FYNNEI. CDR3 region: CASSTGLAGGFVQETQYF. The CDR3, as DNA: TGTGCCAGCAGTACTGGACTAGCGGGAGGATTCGTCCAAGAGACCCAGTACTTC. The variable domain in full, completed from reference TRBV2 and TRBJ2-5, reads EPEVTQTPSHQVTQMGQEVILRCVPISNHLYFYWYRQILGQKVEFLVSFYNNEISEKSEIFDDQFSVERPDGSNFTLKIRSTKLEDSAMYFCASSTGLAGGFVQETQYFGPGTRLLVL.

On this clone itself: This may be a read error, as it is one base from a much larger clone. J is TRBJ2-7 and V is TRBV9, with 12 bases aligning to TRBD2. CDR1 is SGDLS and CDR2 is YYNGEE in the germline V gene. V trimming: 4 bases; J trimming: 2 bases; junction bases outside the gene matches: 4. The CDR3 spans 15 residues. Written as DNA, the CDR3 is TGTGCCAGCAGCCCCCGGACTAGCGGGGCCTACGAGCAGTACTTC. Its translation: CASSPRTSGAYEQYF.

The J gene is TRBJ2-1, the V gene TRBV10-3; 13 nucleotides line up with TRBD2. The CDR3 runs to 17 residues. Germline trimming cut 3 bases from V and 8 bases from J; bases unmatched to any gene: 10. Germline V gene data show CDR1 as ENHRY and CDR2 as SYGVKD. The CDR3 nucleotides read TGTGCCATCAGTGAAACTAGCGGGAGGGCCGGGGGTTATGAGCAGTTCTTC. Translating it yields CAISETSGRAGGYEQFF.

The chain carries TRBV19 and TRBJ2-1, with D possibly being TRBD1 or TRBD2 (5 bases each). This CDR3 contains 14 residues. Germline V lookup: CDR1 LNHDA, CDR2 SQIVND (reference sequence). Trimming removed 4 bases at V and 5 bases at J, with 12 bases between. CDR3: CASSTGTANNEQFF. The CDR3 DNA reads TGTGCCAGTAGTACCGGGACGGCCAACAATGAGCAGTTCTTC.

CDR3 residues: CASSPLAGLSSTDTQYF. The CDR3 nucleotides read TGTGCCAGTAGTCCTTTAGCGGGGCTATCTAGCACAGATACGCAGTATTTT. This chain uses TRBV19 with TRBJ2-3, with TRBD2 matching over 8 bases. Germline values: CDR1 LNHDA, CDR2 SQIVND (reference sequence). The CDR3 has 17 residues. Trimming removed 5 bases from V and 0 bases from J; junction bases left unmatched: 10.

This clone came up many times. The V gene is TRBV6-1, the J gene TRBJ2-5; weak D call: TRBD1 (6 bases). Germline V lookup: CDR1 MNHNS, CDR2 SASEGT. V was trimmed by 7 bases and J by 2 bases, leaving 17 bases between them. The CDR3 is 15 residues long. The CDR3 reads CASKLLQGPQETQYF. CDR3 nucleotides: TGTGCCAGCAAACTGCTCCAGGGGCCACAAGAGACCCAGTACTTC.

This sequence joins TRBV27 and TRBJ2-7, with 8 nucleotides matching TRBD2. From germline, CDR1 is MNHEY and CDR2 SMNVEV (reference sequence). V lost 8 bases and J lost 8; bases outside the gene matches: 11. The CDR3 totals 13 residues. Here the CDR3 reads CASGVSGSPQQYF. The DNA for the CDR3 is TGTGCCAGCGGGGTCAGCGGGAGTCCCCAGCAGTACTTC.

The rearrangement joins TRBV28 to TRBJ1-1; maybe TRBD1 (6 bases). CDR3 length equals 13 residues. The germline V gene encodes CDR1 MDHEN and CDR2 SYDVKM. V gave up 6 bases and J gave up 3 bases, with 11 bases separating them. The CDR3 is CASRDTGYTEAFF. The CDR3, as DNA: TGTGCCAGCAGGGACACAGGGTACACTGAAGCTTTCTTT.

V usage is TRBV11-2 and J usage is TRBJ2-7, with 7 nucleotides matching TRBD2. Looked up from germline, CDR1 is SGHAT and CDR2 is FQNNGV. The CDR3 extends over 18 amino acids. The V gene end was trimmed by 1 base and the J gene end by 5 bases; junction bases not matched to a gene: 17. CDR3 DNA: TGTGCCAGCAGCTTAGCCTTGGGGCGCGGGGGAAATCTCCACGAGCAGTACTTC. It codes for CASSLALGRGGNLHEQYF.

The sample holds one count of this clone. J is TRBJ2-7 and V is TRBV4-2, with a possible D match to TRBD2 (5 bases). The CDR3 runs to 16 residues. Germline V gene lookup returns CDR1 LGHNA and CDR2 YNFKEQ. V lost 0 bases and J lost 2, with 14 bases in between. The CDR3 is CASSQEWASPPYEQYF. The CDR3 region has the DNA TGTGCCAGCAGCCAAGAATGGGCTAGCCCCCCCTACGAGCAGTACTTC.

The CDR3 loop reads CASSLAGTSGEQFF. The CDR3 DNA reads TGTGCCAGCAGCTTAGCCGGGACTAGTGGTGAGCAGTTCTTC. This chain connects TRBV7-2 to TRBJ2-1; the match to TRBD2 covers 8 bases. Germline CDR1 SGHTA, CDR2 FQGNSA. CDR3 length equals 14 residues. J lost 9 bases, V lost 0 bases, and 4 bases had no gene match.

The chain is built from TRBV5-4 and TRBJ2-1; TRBD2 matches 9 bases. V lost 5 bases to trimming and J lost 4 bases; unmatched junction nucleotides: 10. The germline V gene has CDR1 SGHNT and CDR2 YYREEE (reference sequence). This CDR3 comprises 16 residues. This CDR3 reads CASRTTPSGTYNEQFF. The CDR3 DNA follows: TGTGCCAGCAGAACGACTCCTAGCGGGACTTACAATGAGCAGTTCTTC.

The rearrangement links TRBV5-1 to TRBJ1-3, with 9 bases lining up with TRBD1. This CDR3 comprises 16 residues. Germline V gene data show CDR1 as SGHRS and CDR2 as YFSETQ. Trimming took 0 bases from V and 1 from J; bases not matched to a gene: 2. In nucleotides, the CDR3 is TGCGCCAGCAGCTTGGAGGGACAGGGTTCTGGAAACACCATATATTTT. As protein: CASSLEGQGSGNTIYF.

The genes are TRBV5-1 and TRBJ1-1, with D unresolved. The V gene lost 1 base and the J gene lost 5 bases, with 12 bases spanning the gap. CDR3 length: 14 residues. Germline values: CDR1 SGHRS, CDR2 YFSETQ. The CDR3 here is CASSLLQRETEAFF. In DNA form, the CDR3 reads TGCGCCAGCAGCTTGTTACAGAGAGAAACTGAAGCTTTCTTT.

The rearrangement uses TRBV7-9 and TRBJ2-6; TRBD1 agrees at 7 bases. Germline loops: CDR1 SEHNR, CDR2 FQNEAQ (reference sequence). The V and J ends lost 5 bases and 3 bases, in that order; junction bases with no gene match: 4. The CDR3 is made up of 15 amino acids. CDR3 region: CASSQGVFGANVLTF. As DNA, the CDR3 is TGTGCCAGCAGCCAGGGGGTTTTTGGGGCCAACGTCCTGACTTTC.

The rearrangement links TRBV7-3 to TRBJ2-7, with 9 bases that match TRBD1. CDR3 length: 13 residues. J was trimmed by 7 bases and V by 4 bases; bases with no gene match: 5. Germline values: CDR1 SGHTA, CDR2 FQGTGA. The CDR3 is CASSSGTGREQYF. For the CDR3, the DNA is TGTGCCAGCAGCTCCGGGACAGGGCGGGAGCAGTACTTC.

The rearrangement uses TRBV5-1 and TRBJ2-3, with D possibly matching TRBD1 (6 bases). V was clipped by 4 bases and J by 0 bases, with 12 bases between them. The CDR3 loop spans 15 amino acids. Germline-derived CDR1 and CDR2 are SGHRS and YFSETQ. DNA of the CDR3: TGCGCCAGCAGCAAGGACAGAGGGAGCACAGATACGCAGTATTTT. Translating it yields CASSKDRGSTDTQYF.

The genes are TRBV5-6 and TRBJ2-7; D possibly uses TRBD1 or TRBD2 (6 bases each). CDR1 is SGHDT, CDR2 YYEEEE, per germline. V was pared by 1 base and J by 2 bases, with 16 bases between. The CDR3 consists of 16 residues. The CDR3 sequence: CASSLSGGTKPYEQYF. CDR3 DNA sequence: TGTGCCAGCAGCTTGAGTGGGGGGACAAAACCCTACGAGCAGTACTTC.

This clone was picked up a small number of times. This chain joins TRBV5-6 and TRBJ1-3; tentatively, D is TRBD1 (5 bases). From germline, CDR1 is SGHDT and CDR2 YYEEEE. V lost 6 bases and J 0 bases, leaving 10 bases between the germline ends. CDR3 size: 14 residues. The CDR3 reads CASKGRFSGNTIYF. CDR3 nucleotide sequence: TGTGCCAGCAAGGGACGTTTCTCTGGAAACACCATATATTTT.

The chain carries TRBV6-5 and TRBJ2-7; 8 bases are shared with TRBD1. V shed 0 bases, J shed 3 bases, and the junction held 4 bases outside the gene matches. The germline CDR1 and CDR2 sequences are MNHEY and SVGAGI. The CDR3 runs 15 residues. CDR3 residues: CASSYSAGGIYEQYF. CDR3 coding DNA: TGTGCCAGCAGTTACTCCGCAGGGGGCATCTACGAGCAGTACTTC.

The chain employs TRBV7-2 and TRBJ1-2; unclear D gene. Looked up from germline, CDR1 is SGHTA and CDR2 is FQGNSA. Trimming pared 5 bases from V and 4 bases from J, leaving 17 bases between. This CDR3 contains 15 residues. As DNA, the CDR3 is TGTGCCAGCAGCCCGGACCGGGTCGTCGGCTATGGCTACACCTTC. Translating it yields CASSPDRVVGYGYTF.

The chain employs TRBV6-6 and TRBJ2-2; D ambiguous. The CDR3 is 14 residues long. V lost 7 bases to trimming and J lost 0 bases, with 9 bases between them. Germline V gene sequence: CDR1 MNHNY, CDR2 SVGAGI (reference sequence). CDR3 region: CASTAKSNTGELFF. The CDR3, as DNA: TGTGCCAGCACGGCGAAGTCGAACACCGGGGAGCTGTTTTTT.

V gene TRBV10-1 combines with J gene TRBJ1-5; 12 nucleotides agree with TRBD1. Germline trimming cut 2 bases from V and 0 bases from J; bases unmatched to any gene: 11. This CDR3 is built from 20 residues. Germline CDR1 is WNHNN and CDR2 is SYGVQD (reference sequence). The CDR3, as DNA: TGCGCCAGCAGTGAGAACACCAAGGGACAGGGGGCCGATAGCAATCAGCCCCAGCATTTT. It specifies CASSENTKGQGADSNQPQHF.

This rearrangement joins TRBV7-9 to TRBJ1-2; a weak D match, TRBD1 (5 bases). Germline assignment: CDR1 SEHNR and CDR2 FQNEAQ (reference sequence). V lost 5 bases to trimming and J lost 6 bases, with 19 bases between them. The CDR3 is 15 amino acids. The CDR3 protein is CASSLYPGTSDGYTF. Here the CDR3 DNA reads TGTGCCAGCAGCCTTTACCCAGGGACTTCTGATGGCTACACCTTC. Full variable domain (rest looked up from reference TRBV7-9 and TRBJ1-2): DTGVSQNPRHKITKRGQNVTFRCDPISEHNRLYWYRQTLGQGPEFLTYFQNEAQLEKSRLLSDRFSAERPKGSFSTLEIQRTEQGDSAMYLCASSLYPGTSDGYTFGSGTRLTVV.

J is TRBJ1-4 and V is TRBV28; D is unresolved. Between the trimmed V and J ends, which lost 3 bases and 10 bases, there was a span of 27 bases. The CDR3 contains 18 residues. The germline gives CDR1 MDHEN, CDR2 SYDVKM. CDR3 loop: CASSFVGERIGSIGKLFF. The CDR3 DNA is TGTGCCAGCAGTTTTGTGGGAGAGAGGATCGGAAGTATTGGAAAACTGTTTTTT.

This chain uses TRBV28 with TRBJ1-6, with TRBD1 identical over 8 bases. CDR3 size: 16 residues. The V and J ends lost 7 bases and 7 bases, in that order; junction bases with no gene match: 12. Germline loops: CDR1 MDHEN, CDR2 SYDVKM. The CDR3: CASTNPLGQVNSPLHF. The DNA for the CDR3 is TGTGCCAGCACAAACCCGCTGGGACAGGTGAATTCACCCCTCCACTTT. The full variable domain, rest sourced from reference TRBV28 and TRBJ1-6, is DVKVTQSSRYLVKRTGEKVFLECVQDMDHENMFWYRQDPGLGLRLIYFSYDVKMKEKGDIPEGYSVSREKKERFSLILESASTNQTSMYLCASTNPLGQVNSPLHFGNGTRLTVT.

The V call is TRBV5-1, the J call TRBJ2-1; 9 bases are shared with TRBD2. The CDR3 has 16 residues. Unmatched junction bases numbered 12, after V lost 4 bases and J lost 7 bases. Germline-derived CDR1 and CDR2 are SGHRS and YFSETQ. DNA for the CDR3: TGCGCCAGCAGCCTAGACATTAGCGGGAGACATAATGAGCAGTTCTTC. It encodes CASSLDISGRHNEQFF.

CDR3 DNA sequence: TGTGCCAGCAGCCCAACACCGACAGGGACGAACACTGAAGCTTTCTTT. Protein sequence: CASSPTPTGTNTEAFF. The chain uses TRBV5-6 and TRBJ1-1, with 7 positions matching TRBD1. The CDR3 spans 16 residues. J was trimmed by 1 base and V by 4 bases; bases with no gene match: 10. Germline values: CDR1 SGHDT, CDR2 YYEEEE.

CDR3 region: CASSLGWPSGRSNTGELFF. CDR3 DNA: TGTGCCAGCAGTTTAGGTTGGCCTAGCGGCCGTTCGAACACCGGGGAGCTGTTTTTT. This sequence joins TRBV28 and TRBJ2-2, with 7 bases fitting TRBD2. J was trimmed by 0 bases and V by 2 bases; bases with no gene match: 12. Germline CDR1 reads MDHEN; CDR2 reads SYDVKM. There are 19 residues in the CDR3.

The chain couples TRBV2 to TRBJ2-7; 8 positions agree with TRBD1. V was clipped by 3 bases and J by 0 bases; unmatched bases: 4. Germline-derived CDR1 and CDR2 are SNHLY and FYNNEI. CDR3 length equals 15 residues. The CDR3 DNA is TGTGCCAGCAGTGAGCAGGGGGCGACCTCCTACGAGCAGTACTTC. It translates to CASSEQGATSYEQYF.

About this clone: Relative to the germline gene, one junction end is altered; a read error may explain this. The V and J genes are TRBV29-1 and TRBJ1-1, with TRBD1 matching 9 bases. Germline-derived CDR1 and CDR2 are SQVTM and ANQGSEA. The CDR3 covers 12 residues. CDR3 region: CSVSRQGGWSIF. CDR3 DNA: TGCAGCGTTTCAAGACAGGGGGGGTGGTCGATCTTT. The variable domain in full, completed from reference TRBV29-1 and TRBJ1-1, reads SAVISQKPSRDICQRGTSLTIQCQVDSQVTMMFWYRQQPGQSLTLIATANQGSEATYESGFVIDKFPISRPNLTFSTLTVSNMSPEDSSIYLCSVSRQGGWSIFGQGTRLTVV.